This is a list of T cell receptor beta chains from one sample in a study of T cell responses to AZD1222 COVID-19 vaccine. Some clones are missing from TCRdb's copy, which holds only in-frame ones; the method was immunoSEQ multiplex PCR. Of more than 75,000 clones listed, more than 70% are singletons. The source material was peripheral blood, sampled 28 days after the second AZD1222 dose. The receptor source for this set is an adult who received the AZD1222 COVID-19 vaccine. The CDR3 runs from the conserved cysteine through the conserved F or W. The order of the fields is V gene, clone size, D gene, J gene, CDR3 DNA, CDR3 protein. A D gene is named only where the DNA matches it firmly. Part of the rows lack a size; the others show once, few, many or a class for expanded clones.

>TRBV19|NA|NA|TRBJ2-7
TGTGCCAGTAGTCCCGGGACTTGGGACTACGAGCAGTACTTC
CASSPGTWDYEQYF
>TRBV2|NA|TRBD1|TRBJ1-1
TGTGCCAGCCTGACAGGGGTCGCGAACACTGAAGCTTTCTTT
CASLTGVANTEAFF
>TRBV28|NA|NA|TRBJ2-7
TGTGCCAGCAGTTCCCGCGGACAGTACATCTACGAGCAGTACTTC
CASSSRGQYIYEQYF
>TRBV3-1/TRBV3-2|NA|TRBD2|TRBJ2-2
TGTGCCAGCAGCAGAAAAGAAGCGGGAGAAAAGGGCACCGGGGAGCTGTTTTTT
CASSRKEAGEKGTGELFF
>TRBV4-1|NA|NA|TRBJ1-1
TGCGCCAGCAGCACCCCCAGGGCCCGTACTGAAGCTTTCTTT
CASSTPRARTEAFF
>TRBV6-5|NA|NA|TRBJ2-3
TGTGCCAGCAGTTACTGGGCCACCGCAGATACGCAGTATTTT
CASSYWATADTQYF
>TRBV15|NA|TRBD1|TRBJ1-5
TGTGCCACCACCAGGGACAGGGGGCACGCTCAGCCCCAGCATTTT
CATTRDRGHAQPQHF
>TRBV14|NA|NA|TRBJ1-2
TGTGCCAGCAGCCAAGAGATGGGCAGGGATTATGGCTACACCTTC
CASSQEMGRDYGYTF
>TRBV7-9|NA|NA|TRBJ1-2
TGTGCCAGCAGCTTAGACGGGGCTAGTCGCTACACCTTC
CASSLDGASRYTF
>TRBV5-1|NA|TRBD2|TRBJ2-5
TGCGCCAGCAGCCCGGGACTAGCGGACCAAGAGACCCAGTACTTC
CASSPGLADQETQYF
>TRBV29-1|few|TRBD2|TRBJ2-1
TGCAGCGCCAAGGCAGCGGGGCAATACAATGAGCAGTTCTTC
CSAKAAGQYNEQFF
>TRBV18|few|NA|TRBJ1-5
TGTGCCAGCTCACCGGGGGCCGGGCAGCCCCAGCATTTT
CASSPGAGQPQHF
>TRBV7-2|NA|TRBD1|TRBJ1-1
TGTGCCAGCAGCCCGCAGACAGGGGTGAACACTGAAGCTTTCTTT
CASSPQTGVNTEAFF
>TRBV7-9|NA|NA|TRBJ1-1
TGTGCCACCAAGAGCCCGAACACTGAAGCTTTCTTT
CATKSPNTEAFF
>TRBV4-2|once|TRBD1|TRBJ2-2
TGTGCCAGCAGCGACAGGGTCTCCTGGGAGCTGTTTTTT
CASSDRVSWELFF
>TRBV4-1|NA|NA|TRBJ1-2
TGCGCCAGCAGCCAAGCCCCCTATGGCTACACCTTC
CASSQAPYGYTF
>TRBV19|NA|NA|TRBJ1-1
TGTGCCAGTAGGGGTATCGAAGGGACGGAAGCTTTCTTT
CASRGIEGTEAFF
>TRBV20-1|NA|NA|TRBJ1-6
TGCAGTGCTAGTCCGAGTCGGGAACCTCACTTT
CSASPSREPHF
>TRBV11-2|NA|NA|TRBJ1-1
TGTGCCAGCAGCTTAGGGGGCGTACCTGAAGCTTTCTTT
CASSLGGVPEAFF
>TRBV9|NA|TRBD2|TRBJ2-1
TGTGCCAGCAGCGTAATCACTAGCGGTTACAATGAGCAGTTCTTC
CASSVITSGYNEQFF
>TRBV7-8|NA|TRBD1|TRBJ1-3
TGTGCCAGCAGCGGAAACAGGGGAGGAGCTGGAAACACCATATATTTT
CASSGNRGGAGNTIYF
>TRBV6-4|NA|NA|TRBJ2-1
TGTGCCAGCAGTGACGAGGATTCCTCCTACAATGAGCAGTTCTTC
CASSDEDSSYNEQFF